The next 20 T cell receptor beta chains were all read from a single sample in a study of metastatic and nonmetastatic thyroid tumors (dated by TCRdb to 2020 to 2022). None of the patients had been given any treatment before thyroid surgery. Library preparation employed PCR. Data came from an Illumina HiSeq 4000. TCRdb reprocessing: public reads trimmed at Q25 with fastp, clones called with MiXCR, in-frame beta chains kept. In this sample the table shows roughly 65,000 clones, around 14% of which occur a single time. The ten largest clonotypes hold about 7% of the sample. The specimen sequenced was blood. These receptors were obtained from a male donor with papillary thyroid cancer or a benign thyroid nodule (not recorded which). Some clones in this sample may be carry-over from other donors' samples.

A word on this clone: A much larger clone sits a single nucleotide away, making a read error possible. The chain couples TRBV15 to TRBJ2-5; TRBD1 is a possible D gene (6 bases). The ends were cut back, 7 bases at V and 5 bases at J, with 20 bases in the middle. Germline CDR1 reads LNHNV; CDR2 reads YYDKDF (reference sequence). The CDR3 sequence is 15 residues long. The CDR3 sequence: CATIPGDRSTETQYF. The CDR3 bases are TGTGCCACCATCCCAGGGGACCGGAGTACGGAGACCCAGTACTTC.

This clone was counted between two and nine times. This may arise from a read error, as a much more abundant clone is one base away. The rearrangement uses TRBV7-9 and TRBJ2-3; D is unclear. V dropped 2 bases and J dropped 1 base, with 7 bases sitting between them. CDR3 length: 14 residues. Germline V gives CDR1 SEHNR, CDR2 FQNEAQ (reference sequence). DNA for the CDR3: TGTGCCAGCAGCTTAACATGGGGCACAGATACGCAGTATTTT. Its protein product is CASSLTWGTDTQYF.

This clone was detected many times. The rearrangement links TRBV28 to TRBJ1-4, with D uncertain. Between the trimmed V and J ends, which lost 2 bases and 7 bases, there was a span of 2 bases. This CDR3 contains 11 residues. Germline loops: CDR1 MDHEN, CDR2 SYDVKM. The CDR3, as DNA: TGTGCCAGCAGTTTAGGTGAAAAACTGTTTTTT. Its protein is CASSLGEKLFF.

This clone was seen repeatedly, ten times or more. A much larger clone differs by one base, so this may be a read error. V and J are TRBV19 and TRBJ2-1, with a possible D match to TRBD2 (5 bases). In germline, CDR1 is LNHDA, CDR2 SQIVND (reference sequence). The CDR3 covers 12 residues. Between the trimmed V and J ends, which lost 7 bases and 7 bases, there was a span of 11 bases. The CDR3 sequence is CASIWSGNEQFF. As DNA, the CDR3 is TGTGCCAGTATCTGGTCGGGGAATGAGCAGTTCTTC.

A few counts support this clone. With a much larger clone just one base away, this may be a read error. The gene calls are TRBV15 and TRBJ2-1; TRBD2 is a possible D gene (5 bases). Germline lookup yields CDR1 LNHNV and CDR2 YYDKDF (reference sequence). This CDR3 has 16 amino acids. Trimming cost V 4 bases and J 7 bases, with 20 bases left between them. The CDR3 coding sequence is TGTGCCACCAGCATAGGTTGGGATACTAGTATGAATGAGCAGTTCTTC. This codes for CATSIGWDTSMNEQFF.

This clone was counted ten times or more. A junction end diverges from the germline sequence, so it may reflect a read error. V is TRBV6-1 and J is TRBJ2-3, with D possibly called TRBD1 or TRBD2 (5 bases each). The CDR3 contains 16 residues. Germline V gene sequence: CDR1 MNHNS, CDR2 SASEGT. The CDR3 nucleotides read TGTGCCAACAGTGAAAGGCCCGGGGCGAGCACAGATACGCAGTATTTT. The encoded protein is CANSERPGASTDTQYF.

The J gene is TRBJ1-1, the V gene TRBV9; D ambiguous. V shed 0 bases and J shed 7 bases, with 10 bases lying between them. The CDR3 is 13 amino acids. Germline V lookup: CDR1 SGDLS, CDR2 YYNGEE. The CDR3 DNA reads TGTGCCAGCAGCGTAGGGGCAGGCCTTGAAGCTTTCTTT. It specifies CASSVGAGLEAFF.

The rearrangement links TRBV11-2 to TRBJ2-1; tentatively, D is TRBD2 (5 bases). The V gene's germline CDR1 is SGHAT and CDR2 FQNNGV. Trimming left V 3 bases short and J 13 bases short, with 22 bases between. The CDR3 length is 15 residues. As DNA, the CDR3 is TGTGCCAGCAGCTTGATTGGACCCTCCTCAGGAGGTCAGTTCTTC. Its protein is CASSLIGPSSGGQFF.

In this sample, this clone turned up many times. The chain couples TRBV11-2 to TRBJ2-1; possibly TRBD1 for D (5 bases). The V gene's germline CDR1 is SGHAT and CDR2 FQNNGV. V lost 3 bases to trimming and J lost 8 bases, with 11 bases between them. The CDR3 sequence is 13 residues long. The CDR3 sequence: CASSFDWGDEQFF. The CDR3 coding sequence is TGTGCCAGCAGCTTTGACTGGGGCGATGAGCAGTTCTTC.

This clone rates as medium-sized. The CDR3, as DNA: TGTGCCAGCAGTTGGACTAGCGGGGGCGGGTACGAGCAGTACTTC. Its protein is CASSWTSGGGYEQYF. The chain is built from TRBV6-1 and TRBJ2-7; TRBD2 agrees at 13 bases. The V gene's germline CDR1 is MNHNS and CDR2 SASEGT. J lost 4 bases, V lost 5 bases, and 5 bases had no gene match. The CDR3 spans 15 residues.

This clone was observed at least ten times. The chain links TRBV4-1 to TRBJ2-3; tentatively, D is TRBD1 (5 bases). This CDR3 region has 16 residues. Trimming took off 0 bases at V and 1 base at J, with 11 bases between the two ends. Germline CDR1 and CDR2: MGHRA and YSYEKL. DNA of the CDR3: TGCGCCAGCAGCCAAGAGTGGGGCCCGGGCACAGATACGCAGTATTTT. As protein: CASSQEWGPGTDTQYF.

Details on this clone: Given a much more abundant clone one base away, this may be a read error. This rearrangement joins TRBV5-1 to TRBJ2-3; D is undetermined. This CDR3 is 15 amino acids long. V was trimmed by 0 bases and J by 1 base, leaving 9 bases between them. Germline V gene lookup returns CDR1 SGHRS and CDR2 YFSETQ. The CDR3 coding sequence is TGCGCCAGCAGCTTGGAGGGCCTGGGCACAGATACGCAGTATTTT. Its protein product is CASSLEGLGTDTQYF.

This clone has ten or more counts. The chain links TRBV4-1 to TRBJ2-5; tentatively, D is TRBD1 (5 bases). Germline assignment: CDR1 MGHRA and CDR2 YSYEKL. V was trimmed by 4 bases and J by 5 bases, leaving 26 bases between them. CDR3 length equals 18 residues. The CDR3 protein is CASSPSGVGRAFRETQYF. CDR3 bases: TGCGCCAGCAGCCCAAGTGGTGTCGGCAGGGCCTTTCGGGAGACCCAGTACTTC.

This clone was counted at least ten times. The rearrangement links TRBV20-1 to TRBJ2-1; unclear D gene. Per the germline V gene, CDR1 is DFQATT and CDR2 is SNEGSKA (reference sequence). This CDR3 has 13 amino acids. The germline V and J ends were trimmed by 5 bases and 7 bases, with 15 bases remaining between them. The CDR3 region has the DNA TGCAGTGCTCTCGTTTATGGCCGGAATGAGCAGTTCTTC. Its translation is CSALVYGRNEQFF.

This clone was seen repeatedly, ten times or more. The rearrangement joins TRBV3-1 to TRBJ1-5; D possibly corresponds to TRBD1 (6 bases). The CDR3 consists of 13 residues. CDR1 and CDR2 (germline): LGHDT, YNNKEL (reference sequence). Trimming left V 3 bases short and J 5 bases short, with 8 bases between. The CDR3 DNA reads TGTGCCAGCAGCCAGGGGGCGGATCAGCCCCAGCATTTT. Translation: CASSQGADQPQHF.

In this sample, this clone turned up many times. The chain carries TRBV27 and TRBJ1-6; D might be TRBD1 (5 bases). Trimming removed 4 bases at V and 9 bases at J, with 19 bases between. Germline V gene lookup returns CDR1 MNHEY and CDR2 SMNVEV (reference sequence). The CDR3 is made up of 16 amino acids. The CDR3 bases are TGTGCCAGCAGTTATAGGGCAGGGAGGGCGTTTTCACCCCTCCACTTT. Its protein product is CASSYRAGRAFSPLHF.

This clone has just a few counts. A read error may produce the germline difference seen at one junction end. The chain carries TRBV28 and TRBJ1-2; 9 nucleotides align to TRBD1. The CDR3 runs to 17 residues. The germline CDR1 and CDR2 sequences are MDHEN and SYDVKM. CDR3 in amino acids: CASSLVFAGTGYSGYTF. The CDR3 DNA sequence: TGTGCAAGCAGTTTAGTATTTGCCGGGACAGGGTATTCTGGCTACACCTTC.

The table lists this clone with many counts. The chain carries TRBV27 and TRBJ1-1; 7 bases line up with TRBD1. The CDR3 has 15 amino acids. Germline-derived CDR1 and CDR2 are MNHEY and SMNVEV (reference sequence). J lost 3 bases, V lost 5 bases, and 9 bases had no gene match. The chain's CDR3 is CASSAQGGGDTEAFF. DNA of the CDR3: TGTGCCAGCAGTGCGCAGGGGGGGGGGGACACTGAAGCTTTCTTT.

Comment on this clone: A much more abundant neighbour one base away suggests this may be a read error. The CDR3 loop is CAISLGTSAGGLDEQFF. The CDR3 nucleotides are TGTGCCATCAGCTTGGGTACTTCGGCAGGGGGACTGGATGAGCAGTTCTTC. The chain has TRBV5-6 and TRBJ2-1, with D perhaps TRBD1 (7 bases). Per germline, CDR1 SGHDT and CDR2 YYEEEE. The CDR3 extends over 17 amino acids.

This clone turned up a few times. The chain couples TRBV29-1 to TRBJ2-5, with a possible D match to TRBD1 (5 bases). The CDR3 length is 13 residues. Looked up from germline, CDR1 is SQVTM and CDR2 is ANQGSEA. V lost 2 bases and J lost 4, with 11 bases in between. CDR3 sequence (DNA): TGCAGCGTTGAAAGTCTGGGGCTAGAGACCCAGTACTTC. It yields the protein CSVESLGLETQYF. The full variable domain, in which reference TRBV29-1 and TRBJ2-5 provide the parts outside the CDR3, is SAVISQKPSRDICQRGTSLTIQCQVDSQVTMMFWYRQQPGQSLTLIATANQGSEATYESGFVIDKFPISRPNLTFSTLTVSNMSPEDSSIYLCSVESLGLETQYFGPGTRLLVL.